The TCR beta chain under discussion was sequenced for a study of human T cells and chemical hapten exposure. The ends were cut back, 4 bases at V and 2 bases at J, with 6 bases in the middle. CDR3 size: 13 residues. Germline V gene sequence: CDR1 SGHVS, CDR2 FQNEAQ. As for time point: patch test 1, 2 weeks after DPC sensitization. Treatment noted: therapeutic diphenylcyclopropenone sensitization with weekly scalp DPC. This clonotype occurred many times. TCRdb re-analysed the RACE reads in MiXCR, keeping a single row per CDR3 protein. Seen here are around 380,000 distinct CDR3 sequences, approximately 5% observed once, and the top ten hold about 2.1%.

This TCR was recovered from a woman aged 45-65 years with alopecia areata. Some clones in this sample may be carry-over from other donors' samples. Sequencing used whole blood, obtained in connection with sensitization to the hapten diphenylcyclopropenone (DPC). The J gene is TRBJ1-5, the V gene TRBV7-8, with D uncertain. CDR3 region: CASSSDRNQPQHF. For the CDR3, the DNA is TGTGCCAGCAGCTCTGACCGCAATCAGCCCCAGCATTTT.